This T cell receptor beta chain was obtained from a study of T cell repertoires in cytomegalovirus infection. As for the study in general: Both a matching HLA type and CMV infection were indicated by public TCR beta signatures. Whole-study results and caveats: HLA-C-restricted CMV clonotypes gave the most frequent clonotype in two of eight donors.

As concerns this clonotype: Its antigen is not known.

TCRdb called the reads again in MiXCR, with one record for every CDR3 protein. The sample has about 89,000 distinct CDR3 sequences, less than 30% seen once. This CDR3 has 14 residues. V shed 2 bases and J shed 0 bases, with 10 bases lying between them. Germline lookup yields CDR1 DFQATT and CDR2 SNEGSKA (reference sequence). The source material was CD8+ T cells from cultured PBMCs, sampled from culture after CMV antigen stimulation. This clonotype originated in a human donor in good health (CMV status not recorded). Some clones in this sample may be carry-over from other donors' samples. This chain joins TRBV20-1 and TRBJ1-2; D remains ambiguous. CDR3 residues: CSARIGMTNYGYTF. The CDR3 nucleotides read TGCAGTGCTAGAATTGGCATGACTAACTATGGCTACACCTTC.